A selection of T cell receptor beta chains follows, all from one sample in a study of T cells in Graves' hyperthyroidism and ophthalmopathy. Using its own MiXCR run on the multiplex PCR reads, TCRdb lists one record per CDR3 protein. Of 550,000 to 600,000 distinct CDR3 sequences listed, 14% are singletons. The sequenced sample was blood. The receptors were sampled from a woman younger than 30 with Graves' ophthalmopathy. The CDR3 runs from the conserved cysteine through the conserved F or W. The D gene is left open where the match is weak. Clone size is stated in some rows and not others, as once, few, many or a class when expanded.

clone_size	d_call	v_call	j_call	cdr3_nt	cdr3_aa
many	.	TRBV20-1	TRBJ2-1	TGCAGTGCTAGACGACAGGGAGGCATGTACAATGAGCAGTTCTTC	CSARRQGGMYNEQFF
many	TRBD1	TRBV6-1	TRBJ1-1	TGTGCCAGCAGAAGAAGGGACAGGGATAACACTGAAGCTTTCTTT	CASRRRDRDNTEAFF
many	TRBD1	TRBV6-1	TRBJ1-1	TGTGCCAGCAGTGACCAGGGGGCGAGCACTGAAGCTTTCTTT	CASSDQGASTEAFF
many	.	TRBV6-6	TRBJ1-1	TGTGCCAGCAGTTACTCTGACAGCATGAACACTGAAGCTTTCTTT	CASSYSDSMNTEAFF
few	TRBD1	TRBV4-1	TRBJ1-2	TGCGCCAGCAGCGGACGGGACAGGGGGTATCATGGCTACACCTTC	CASSGRDRGYHGYTF
.	.	TRBV7-6	TRBJ1-5	TGTGCCAGCAGCGAAAAGGACCGGATCTATAGCAATCAGCCCCAGCATTTT	CASSEKDRIYSNQPQHF
many	.	TRBV9	TRBJ1-1	TGTGCCAGCAGCGTAGGTTCAGCAAACACTGAAGCTTTCTTT	CASSVGSANTEAFF
many	TRBD2	TRBV19	TRBJ2-1	TGTGCCAGTAGTATAATTTCGGGACTAGCGGACAATGAGCAGTTCTTC	CASSIISGLADNEQFF
many	TRBD2	TRBV11-1	TRBJ2-5	TGTGCCAGCAGCGACGATCTTGAGACTAGCGAGACCCAGTACTTC	CASSDDLETSETQYF
many	.	TRBV7-8	TRBJ2-7	TGTGCCAGCAGCTTAGCGGGGTTTCCCCACGAGCAGTACTTC	CASSLAGFPHEQYF
few	.	TRBV4-1	TRBJ2-1	TGCGCCAGCAGCCAAGAAGTTCTGGGGAGGAGCTCCTACAATGAGCAGTTCTTC	CASSQEVLGRSSYNEQFF
.	.	TRBV6-4	TRBJ2-2	TGTGCCAGCTCAGGGAAGGCCACCGGGGAGCTGTTTTTT	CASSGKATGELFF
many	.	TRBV2	TRBJ2-1	TGTGCCAGCACTGGCGGAGCTTATTACAATGAGCAGTTCTTC	CASTGGAYYNEQFF
many	.	TRBV20-1	TRBJ1-1	TGCAGTGCTAGAGAAGCCCCAGGGGACGAAGCTTTCTTT	CSAREAPGDEAFF
many	TRBD2	TRBV11-2	TRBJ2-3	TGTGCCAGCAGCGCCGGGGGGTATGCGCAGTATTTT	CASSAGGYAQYF
.	.	TRBV7-9	TRBJ1-2	TGTGCCAGCAGCTTAGGTCCACAAAGCAACTATGGCTACACCTTC	CASSLGPQSNYGYTF
.	.	TRBV11-2	TRBJ2-7	TGTGCCAGCAGCCCACATTGGTCGAGGGACGAGCAGTACTTC	CASSPHWSRDEQYF
once	TRBD2	TRBV9	TRBJ2-3	TGTGCCAGCAGCCCTAAAGGGCTAGCGGACACAGATACGCAGTATTTT	CASSPKGLADTDTQYF
many	.	TRBV20-1	TRBJ2-1	TGCAGTGCTTTCAAGGGTAGCAATGAGCAGTTCTTC	CSAFKGSNEQFF
many	TRBD1	TRBV29-1	TRBJ2-5	TGCAGCGTTGAAGACCAGGGGGCCGGAGAGACCCAGTACTTC	CSVEDQGAGETQYF
many	.	TRBV24-1	TRBJ1-5	TGTGCCACCAGTGAATGGGGGCAACAGCCCCAGCATTTT	CATSEWGQQPQHF
.	TRBD1	TRBV24-1	TRBJ1-5	TGTGCCACCAGTGGCCGCCCTGGGACAGGGAACAATCAGCCCCAGCATTTT	CATSGRPGTGNNQPQHF
.	.	TRBV2	TRBJ2-3	TGTGCTCCAGCAAGGAGGCAAGGGGGTATAGCTACGCAGTATTTT	CAPARRQGGIATQYF
many	.	TRBV18	TRBJ1-1	TGTGCCAGCTCGCTTACAGAGGTTGAAGCTTTCTTT	CASSLTEVEAFF
few	TRBD2	TRBV29-1	TRBJ2-1	TGCAGCGTTGAAGCGCCCGAGGGGCTAGCGGGTCCCAATGAGCAGTTCTTC	CSVEAPEGLAGPNEQFF
.	TRBD2	TRBV7-3	TRBJ2-7	TGTGCCAGCAGCTTGGGGCGGGAGCGGGCAAGCTCCTACGAGCAGTACTTC	CASSLGRERASSYEQYF
many	TRBD2	TRBV20-1	TRBJ2-3	TGCAGTGCTACCTTACTAGCGGGAAGCACAGATACGCAGTATTTT	CSATLLAGSTDTQYF
.	.	TRBV20-1	TRBJ2-7	TGCAGTGCTAGAGTGGGCAGGGGTTACGAGCAGTACTTC	CSARVGRGYEQYF
.	.	TRBV29-1	TRBJ1-4	TGCAGCGTTGAGGTCCCAACTAATGAAAAACTGTTTTTT	CSVEVPTNEKLFF
many	.	TRBV27	TRBJ2-7	TGTGCCAGCGGTTGGGGGGGGCCCTACGAGCAGTACTTC	CASGWGGPYEQYF
many	TRBD1	TRBV18	TRBJ1-1	TGTGCCAGCTCAACCTCGGGACAGGGGCTGACTGAAGCTTTCTTT	CASSTSGQGLTEAFF
many	.	TRBV2	TRBJ1-2	TGTGCCAGCAGTGATGACAGTTACATCTATGGCTACACCTTC	CASSDDSYIYGYTF
.	.	TRBV27	TRBJ2-1	TGTGCCAGCATCAGAGAGGGACCCCACTACAATGAGCAGTTCTTC	CASIREGPHYNEQFF
many	.	TRBV27	TRBJ2-7	TGTGCCAGCAGCCACTATTCGGGTCGTCCGGCGCTGGGAATTTGGGAGCAGTACTTC	CASSHYSGRPALGIWEQYF
many	.	TRBV28	TRBJ2-3	TGTGCCAGCATGCCCCTTGTCCCTACAGATACGCAGTATTTT	CASMPLVPTDTQYF
few	.	TRBV5-5	TRBJ1-2	TGTGCCAGCAGGGAAGGGAGGCTCCAGTCATATGGCTACACCTTC	CASREGRLQSYGYTF
many	TRBD1	TRBV12-3/TRBV12-4	TRBJ2-3	TGTGCCAGCAGTTTTGGGACAGGGAAGGATACGCAGTATTTT	CASSFGTGKDTQYF
many	TRBD1	TRBV7-2	TRBJ2-7	TGTGCCAGCAGCTCGACAGGGGGCGCTGTAACCTACGAGCAGTACTTC	CASSSTGGAVTYEQYF
.	.	TRBV2	TRBJ2-1	TGTGCCAGCAGTGACGACTTATCCTACAATGAGCAGTTCTTC	CASSDDLSYNEQFF
many	.	TRBV12-3/TRBV12-4	TRBJ2-2	TGTGCCAGCAGTAAACAGGACCGCAACCCCGGGGAGCTGTTTTTT	CASSKQDRNPGELFF
many	.	TRBV2	TRBJ2-1	TGTGCCAGCAGTGAATTTGGCAGGAGCAAATACAATGAGCAGTTCTTC	CASSEFGRSKYNEQFF
.	.	TRBV19	TRBJ2-4	TGTGCCAGTAGTATTAGGGGGAGGCAGGGAGGACCTGGGTACTTC	CASSIRGRQGGPGYF
few	TRBD1	TRBV15	TRBJ1-1	TGTGCCACCTCTCTCAGGGGGGGAATGAACACTGAAGCTTTCTTT	CATSLRGGMNTEAFF
.	TRBD2	TRBV6-5	TRBJ2-5	TGTGCCAGCAGTTACTCCGGGACTAGCGAGGTTCAGGGGACCCAGTACTTC	CASSYSGTSEVQGTQYF
many	.	TRBV5-1	TRBJ2-7	TGCGCCAGCAGTTTGACGACGGATTGGATTACCTACGAGCAGTACTTC	CASSLTTDWITYEQYF
many	.	TRBV30	TRBJ2-7	TGTGCCTGGAGTGTACTGACAGAGCTTCCCTACGAGCAGTACTTC	CAWSVLTELPYEQYF
many	TRBD1	TRBV9	TRBJ2-7	TGTGCCAGCAGCGTAGTGGAGACAGGGGTCGAGCAGTACTTC	CASSVVETGVEQYF
few	.	TRBV20-1	TRBJ2-7	TGCAGTGCTAGAGATTTCAGGGGCGGGGAGCAGTACTTC	CSARDFRGGEQYF
many	TRBD2	TRBV20-1	TRBJ2-1	TGCAGTGCTAGTCGGATAGCGGGGGACAATGAGCAGTTCTTC	CSASRIAGDNEQFF
many	.	TRBV20-1	TRBJ2-3	TGCAGTGCTAGCCAGGACCCCGGTGCGCAGTATTTT	CSASQDPGAQYF
many	.	TRBV27	TRBJ2-1	TGTGCCAGCAGTTTATTTTTAGGCAGTGAGCAGTTCTTC	CASSLFLGSEQFF